This TCR beta chain originates from a study of blood T cell repertoires in COVID-19. For the study at large: Donors in the United States, Italy and Spain gave samples during acute or convalescent COVID-19.

V was trimmed by 1 base and J by 0 bases, leaving 6 bases between them. There are 14 residues in the CDR3. Looked up from germline, CDR1 is SGHAT and CDR2 is FQDESV (reference sequence). In the original processing: Nucleated cell number was recorded as an estimate derived from reference gene primer amplification. Data came from immunoSEQ multiplex PCR; TCRdb stores just in-frame clones and leaves some out. V, J and clone size were drawn from that table, and D and trimming were deduced from the DNA. The sample carries more than 250,000 clones, over 75% recorded once. The specimen sequenced was peripheral blood. The J gene is TRBJ2-5, the V gene TRBV11-1, with a weak D call TRBD2 (6 bases). The receptor's source is a human donor in a cohort sampled during active COVID-19. CDR3 bases: TGTGCCAGCAGCTTAGTAGCGGACCAAGAGACCCAGTACTTC. Encoded protein: CASSLVADQETQYF.